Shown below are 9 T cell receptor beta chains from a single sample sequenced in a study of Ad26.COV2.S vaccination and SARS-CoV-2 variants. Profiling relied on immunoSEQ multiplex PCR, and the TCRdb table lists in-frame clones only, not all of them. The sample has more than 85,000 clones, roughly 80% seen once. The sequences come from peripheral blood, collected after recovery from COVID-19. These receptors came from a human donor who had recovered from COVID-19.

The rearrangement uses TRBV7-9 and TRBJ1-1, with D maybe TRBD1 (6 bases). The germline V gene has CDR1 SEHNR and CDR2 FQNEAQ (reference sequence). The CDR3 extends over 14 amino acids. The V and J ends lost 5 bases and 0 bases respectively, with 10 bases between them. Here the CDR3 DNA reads TGTGCCAGCAGCCCGCAGGGGATGAACACTGAAGCTTTCTTT. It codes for CASSPQGMNTEAFF. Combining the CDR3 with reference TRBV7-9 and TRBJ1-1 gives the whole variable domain DTGVSQNPRHKITKRGQNVTFRCDPISEHNRLYWYRQTLGQGPEFLTYFQNEAQLEKSRLLSDRFSAERPKGSFSTLEIQRTEQGDSAMYLCASSPQGMNTEAFFGQGTRLTVV.

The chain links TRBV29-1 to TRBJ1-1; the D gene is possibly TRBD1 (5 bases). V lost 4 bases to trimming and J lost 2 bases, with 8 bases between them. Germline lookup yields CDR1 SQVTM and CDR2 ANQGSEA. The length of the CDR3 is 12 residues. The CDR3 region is CSVGRGNTEAFF. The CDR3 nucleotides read TGCAGCGTTGGGAGGGGTAACACTGAAGCTTTCTTT.

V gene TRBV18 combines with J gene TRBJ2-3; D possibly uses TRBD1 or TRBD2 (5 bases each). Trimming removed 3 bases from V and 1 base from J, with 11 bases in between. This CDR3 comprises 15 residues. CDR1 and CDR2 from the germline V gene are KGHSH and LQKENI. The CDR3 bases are TGTGCCAGCTCACCCGGGACGCCCGGCACAGATACGCAGTATTTT. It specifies CASSPGTPGTDTQYF.

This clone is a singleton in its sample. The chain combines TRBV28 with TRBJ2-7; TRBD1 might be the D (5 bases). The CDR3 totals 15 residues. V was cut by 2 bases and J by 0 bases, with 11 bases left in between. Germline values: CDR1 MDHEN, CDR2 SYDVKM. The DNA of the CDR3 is TGTGCCAGCAGTTTACAGGGATTGAGCTCCTACGAGCAGTACTTC. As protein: CASSLQGLSSYEQYF.

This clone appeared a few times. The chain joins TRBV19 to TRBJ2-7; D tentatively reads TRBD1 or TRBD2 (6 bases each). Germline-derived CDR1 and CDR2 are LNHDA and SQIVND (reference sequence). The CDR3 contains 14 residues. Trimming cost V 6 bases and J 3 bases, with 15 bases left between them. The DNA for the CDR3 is TGTGCCAGTAGAGATAGGGGGGAAGACTACGAGCAGTACTTC. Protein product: CASRDRGEDYEQYF.

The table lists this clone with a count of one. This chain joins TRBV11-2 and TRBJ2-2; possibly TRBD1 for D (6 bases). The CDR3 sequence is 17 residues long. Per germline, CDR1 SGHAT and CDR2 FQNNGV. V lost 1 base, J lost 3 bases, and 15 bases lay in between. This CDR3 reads CASSLGPGRGDTGELFF. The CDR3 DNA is TGTGCCAGCAGCTTAGGACCGGGCAGGGGAGACACCGGGGAGCTGTTTTTT.

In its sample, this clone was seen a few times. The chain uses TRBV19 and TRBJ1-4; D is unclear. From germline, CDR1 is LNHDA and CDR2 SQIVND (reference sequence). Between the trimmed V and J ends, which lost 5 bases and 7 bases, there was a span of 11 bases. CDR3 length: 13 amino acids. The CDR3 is CASSGPWGEKLFF. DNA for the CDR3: TGTGCCAGTAGTGGGCCGTGGGGTGAAAAACTGTTTTTT.

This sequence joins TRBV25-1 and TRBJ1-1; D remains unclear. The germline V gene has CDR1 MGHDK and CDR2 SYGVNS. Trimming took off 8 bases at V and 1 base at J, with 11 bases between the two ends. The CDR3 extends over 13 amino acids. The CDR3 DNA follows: TGTGCCAGCCGCAGACGGGAGAACACTGAAGCTTTCTTT. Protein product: CASRRRENTEAFF.

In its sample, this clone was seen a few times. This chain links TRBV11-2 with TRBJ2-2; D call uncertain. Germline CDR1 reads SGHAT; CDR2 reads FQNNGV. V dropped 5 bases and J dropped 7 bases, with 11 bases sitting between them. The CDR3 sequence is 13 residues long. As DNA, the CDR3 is TGTGCCAGCAGCGCCGACCGGCTCGGGGAGCTGTTTTTT. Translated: CASSADRLGELFF.